The sequence of this T cell receptor (beta chain) was determined in a study of cytomegalovirus exposure and HLA in healthy donors. The V and J ends lost 3 bases and 1 base, in that order; junction bases with no gene match: 7. Germline V gene lookup returns CDR1 SGHDT and CDR2 YYEEEE. The CDR3 sequence is 17 residues long. Using immunoSEQ multiplex PCR, the repertoire was profiled, and TCRdb retains in-frame clones only, with some absent. The sample yields 150,000 to 170,000 clones, 86% seen once. Study-wide results and limits: Among TCR beta chains, those listed as cytomegalovirus-associated numbered some 170.

Worth noting for this clone: The antigen is unknown.

The sample was PBMCs. The rearrangement joins TRBV5-6 to TRBJ2-1; 10 positions agree with TRBD2. The TCR comes from a man younger than 35 in good health and CMV-seropositive. The CDR3 sequence: CASSSHGLADSYNEQFF. In nucleotides, the CDR3 is TGTGCCAGCAGCTCCCACGGACTAGCGGATTCCTACAATGAGCAGTTCTTC. Full variable domain (missing parts from reference TRBV5-6 and TRBJ2-1): DAGVTQSPTHLIKTRGQQVTLRCSPKSGHDTVSWYQQALGQGPQFIFQYYEEEERQRGNFPDRFSGHQFPNYSSELNVNALLLGDSALYLCASSSHGLADSYNEQFFGPGTRLTVL.